The source of this T cell receptor (beta chain) is a study of blood T cell repertoires in COVID-19 (dated by TCRdb to the early 2020s). Turning to the overall study: The collaborator samples originated in the United States, Italy and Spain and spanned the acute and convalescent phases of COVID-19. The samples were drawn from two sources: the first 160 participants of the ongoing ImmuneRACE study, and fewer than 1,500 subjects contributed by 6 global collaborators. The repertoires were released in a freely available public database intended as a resource for research on the immune response to SARS-CoV-2. The material from the prospective study consisted of cDNA or gDNA derived from T cells, B-cell-depleted T cells, or PBMCs. Nearly every sample came with metadata listing a de-identified subject ID, COVID-19 status, age in years and sex. Where HLA class I and class II types were available, the types were taken from metadata supplied by the sample provider, not from assay-based typing. Subjects who had been exposed to COVID-19, were actively infected with it, or had recovered from it provided the deeply sampled blood TCRbeta repertoires that made up the dataset. Beyond this particular receptor, the publication reports: Clinical and demographic metadata were provided uncurated, with the amount varying by source and participant.

CDR1 and CDR2 are drawn from the germline V gene (reference sequence): SEHNR, FQNEAQ. The CDR3 numbers 16 residues from cysteine through phenylalanine. The retained sequence is limited to the CDR3, 48 bases, with the frame set at the first base. A distance of 26 bases separates the germline ends of V and J, which lose 7 bases and 10 bases respectively. As concerns this clone: Its antigen is not yet known. No quality values exist for individual bases; no much larger clone is one base distant.

Participants in the prospective study were enrolled through a virtual design, were aged roughly 18 to 95 years, and lived in roughly 24 United States geographic areas. To assign participants to cohorts, the prospective study relied on clinical history that participants themselves reported in a screening survey and a study questionnaire. Exposed participants had been in contact, within 2 weeks of entering the study, with a person who had a PCR-confirmed or clinician-diagnosed case of COVID-19. Mobile phlebotomists in the prospective study collected whole blood, serum and a nasopharyngeal or oropharyngeal swab from every participant. Participants in the prospective study had the option to provide additional blood draws and questionnaires over an approximately 2-month period. Before DNA extraction, blood samples from the prospective study were shipped at room temperature or frozen. The immunoSEQ Assay, a bias-controlled multiplex PCR, was used to amplify TCRbeta CDR3 regions from genomic DNA. The published analysis was carried out like this. The number of nucleated cells in each sample was estimated by amplification of reference gene primers within the assay. Sequence reads were collapsed and filtered to measure the absolute abundance of every unique TCRbeta CDR3 rearrangement. Productive Simpson clonality was computed per sample as the square root of Simpson's diversity index over productive rearrangements. Imported from immuneACCESS, the table was reduced by TCRdb to in-frame sequences with V and J called. These copies leave out some clones; in studies compared against another copy, an unresolved V gene accounts for under half, and the cause of the remainder is not known. That table supplies the V and J calls and clone size; D and trimming were determined from the DNA. The sample yields hundreds of thousands of clones; roughly 80% were counted once. 5% of the sample is held by the ten biggest clonotypes.

This chain is built from TRBV7-9 and TRBJ2-1, and TRBD2 may be the D gene, going by 7 matching bases. Source material: PBMCs or T cells enriched from blood (not recorded which). The TCR was taken from a man between 35 and 55 years old who had been exposed to COVID-19. CDR3 protein: CASKGEIAGRGNEQFF. The DNA reads TGTGCCAGCAAAGGAGAGATAGCGGGCAGGGGTAACGAGCAGTTCTTC. The full variable domain, with segments outside the CDR3 supplied by the reference TRBV7-9 and TRBJ2-1 proteins, appears as DTGVSQNPRHKITKRGQNVTFRCDPISEHNRLYWYRQTLGQGPEFLTYFQNEAQLEKSRLLSDRFSAERPKGSFSTLEIQRTEQGDSAMYLCASKGEIAGRGNEQFFGPGTRLTVL.